The clone carrying this TCR beta chain showed up just a few times. The antigen remains undetermined. Primers used in a second PCR of roughly 6 to 12 cycles were a sample-barcoded 5' primer and a J-beta primer mix. TCRdb used MiXCR to reprocess the 5' RACE reads, holding one entry per CDR3 protein. The table lists around 790,000 distinct CDR3 sequences, approximately 48% of them singletons. The CDR3 totals 16 residues. CDR1 is LGHDT and CDR2 is YNNKEL in the germline V gene (reference sequence). With V trimmed by 4 bases and J by 5 bases, 11 bases remained unmatched. The sample originates from a study of blood T cells in healthy people across ages. Study findings and constraints: It was not possible, with unsorted PBMCs, to conclusively compare naive and antigen-experienced cells.

The chain combines TRBV3-1 with TRBJ2-3; 8 positions match TRBD2. Sequenced sample: blood. The TCR sequence derives from a man in his sixties in good health. In nucleotides, the CDR3 is TGTGCCAGCAGCCCCCGGACGGGGGGGGCGGGAGATACGCAGTATTTT. The encoded protein is CASSPRTGGAGDTQYF.